A single TCR beta chain is shown here with its context. The CDR3 runs to 15 residues. The germline V gene encodes CDR1 MNHNS and CDR2 SASEGT. The V gene end was trimmed by 6 bases and the J gene end by 0 bases; junction bases not matched to a gene: 4. This specimen belongs to a study of shared clonotypes between healthy human individuals. Only in-frame clones appear in the TCRdb table, and some are missing; sequencing was by immunoSEQ multiplex PCR. The sample records roughly 2 million clones, 95% being singletons. The V call is TRBV6-1, the J call TRBJ2-1; 8 bases match TRBD1. The receptor's source is a man between 18 and 29 years old in good health. The sequencing input was naive CD4+ T cells sorted from blood. Subset meaning: CD45RA+ positively selected. CDR3 bases: TGTGCCAGCAGCGAGGACAGGGTCTCCTACAATGAGCAGTTCTTC. Translating gives CASSEDRVSYNEQFF.